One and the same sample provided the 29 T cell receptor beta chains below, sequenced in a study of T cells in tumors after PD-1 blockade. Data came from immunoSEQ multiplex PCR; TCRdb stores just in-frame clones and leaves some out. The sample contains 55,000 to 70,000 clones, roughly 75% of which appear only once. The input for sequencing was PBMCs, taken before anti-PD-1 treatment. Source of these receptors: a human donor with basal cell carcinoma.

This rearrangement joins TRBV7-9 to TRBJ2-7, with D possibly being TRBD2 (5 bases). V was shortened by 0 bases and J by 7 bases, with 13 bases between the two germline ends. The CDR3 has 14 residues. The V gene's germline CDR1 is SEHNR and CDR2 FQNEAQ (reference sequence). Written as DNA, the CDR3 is TGTGCCAGCAGCTTAGCCGGTCCGGGGAAAGAGCAGTACTTC. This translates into CASSLAGPGKEQYF.

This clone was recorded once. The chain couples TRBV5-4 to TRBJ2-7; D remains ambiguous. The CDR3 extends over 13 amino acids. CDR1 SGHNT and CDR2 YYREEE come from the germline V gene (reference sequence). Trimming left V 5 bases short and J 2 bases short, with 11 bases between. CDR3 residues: CASSQTVAYEQYF. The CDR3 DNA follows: TGTGCCAGCAGTCAGACCGTCGCCTACGAGCAGTACTTC.

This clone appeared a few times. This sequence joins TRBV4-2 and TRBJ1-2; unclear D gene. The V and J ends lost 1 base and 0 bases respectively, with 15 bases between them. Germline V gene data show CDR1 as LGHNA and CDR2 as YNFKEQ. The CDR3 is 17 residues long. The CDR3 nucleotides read TGTGCCAGCAGCCAAGGTTCTAAAGGCTGGACTAACTATGGCTACACCTTC. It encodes CASSQGSKGWTNYGYTF.

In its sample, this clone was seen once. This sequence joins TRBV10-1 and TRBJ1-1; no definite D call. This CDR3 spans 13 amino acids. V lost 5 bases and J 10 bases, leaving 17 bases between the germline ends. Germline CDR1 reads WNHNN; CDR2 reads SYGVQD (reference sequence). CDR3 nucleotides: TGCGCCAGCAGTCCCGACCGGGCGGTCGGAGCTTTCTTT. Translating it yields CASSPDRAVGAFF.

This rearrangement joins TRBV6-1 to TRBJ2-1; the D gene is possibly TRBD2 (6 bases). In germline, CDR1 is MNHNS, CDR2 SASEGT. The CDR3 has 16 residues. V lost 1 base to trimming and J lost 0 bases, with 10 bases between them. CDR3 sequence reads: CASSEGRESSYNEQFF. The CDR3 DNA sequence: TGTGCCAGCAGTGAAGGGAGGGAGAGCTCCTACAATGAGCAGTTCTTC.

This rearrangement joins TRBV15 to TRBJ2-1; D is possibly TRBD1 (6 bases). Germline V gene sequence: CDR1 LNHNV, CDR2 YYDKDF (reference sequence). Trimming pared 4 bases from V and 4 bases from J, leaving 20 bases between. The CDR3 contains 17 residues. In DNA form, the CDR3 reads TGTGCCACCAGCAAAAGACCGGGACAAGGTCAGTACAATGAGCAGTTCTTC. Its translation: CATSKRPGQGQYNEQFF.

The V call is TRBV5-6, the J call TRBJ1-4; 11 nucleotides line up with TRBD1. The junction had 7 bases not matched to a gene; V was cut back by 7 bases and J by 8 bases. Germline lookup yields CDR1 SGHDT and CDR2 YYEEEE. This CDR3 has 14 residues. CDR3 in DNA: TGTGCCAGCGGTACGGGACAGGGGGTCGAAAAACTGTTTTTT. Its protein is CASGTGQGVEKLFF.

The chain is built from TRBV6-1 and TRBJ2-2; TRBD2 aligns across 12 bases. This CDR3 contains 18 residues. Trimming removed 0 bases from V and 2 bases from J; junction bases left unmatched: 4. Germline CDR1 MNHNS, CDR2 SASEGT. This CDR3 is CASSEAPSGGANTGELFF. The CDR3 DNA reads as TGTGCCAGCAGTGAAGCACCTAGCGGGGGGGCCAACACCGGGGAGCTGTTTTTT.

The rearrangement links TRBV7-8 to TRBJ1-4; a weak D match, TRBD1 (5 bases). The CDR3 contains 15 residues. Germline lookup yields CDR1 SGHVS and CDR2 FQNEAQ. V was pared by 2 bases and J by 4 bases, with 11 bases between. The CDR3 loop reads CASSLRGGFNEKLFF. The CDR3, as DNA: TGTGCCAGCAGCTTAAGGGGCGGGTTTAATGAAAAACTGTTTTTT.

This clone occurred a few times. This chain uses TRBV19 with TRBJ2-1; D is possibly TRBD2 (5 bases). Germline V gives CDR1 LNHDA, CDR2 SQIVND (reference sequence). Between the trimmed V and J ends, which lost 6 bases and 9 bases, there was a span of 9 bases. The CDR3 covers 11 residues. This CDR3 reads CASSRGVEQFF. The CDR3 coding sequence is TGTGCCAGTAGCCGGGGAGTTGAGCAGTTCTTC. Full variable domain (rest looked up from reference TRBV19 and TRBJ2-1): DGGITQSPKYLFRKEGQNVTLSCEQNLNHDAMYWYRQDPGQGLRLIYYSQIVNDFQKGDIAEGYSVSREKKESFPLTVTSAQKNPTAFYLCASSRGVEQFFGPGTRLTVL.

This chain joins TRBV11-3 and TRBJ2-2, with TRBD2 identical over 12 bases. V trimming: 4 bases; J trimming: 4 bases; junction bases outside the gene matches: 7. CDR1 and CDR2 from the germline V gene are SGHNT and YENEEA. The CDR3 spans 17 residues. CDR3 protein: CASSSPTSGGLTGELFF. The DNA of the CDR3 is TGTGCCAGCAGCTCCCCGACTAGCGGGGGCCTCACCGGGGAGCTGTTTTTT.

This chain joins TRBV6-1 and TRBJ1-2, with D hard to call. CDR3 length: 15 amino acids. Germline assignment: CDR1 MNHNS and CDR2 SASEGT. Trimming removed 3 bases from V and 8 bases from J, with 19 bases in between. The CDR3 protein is CASSDPQTYRGGYTF. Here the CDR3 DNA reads TGTGCCAGCAGTGACCCTCAGACTTACCGGGGAGGCTACACCTTC.

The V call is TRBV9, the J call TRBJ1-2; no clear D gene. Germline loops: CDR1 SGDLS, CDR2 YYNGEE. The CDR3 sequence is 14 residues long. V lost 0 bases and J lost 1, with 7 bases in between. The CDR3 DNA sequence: TGTGCCAGCAGCGTAGCGGCAGATAACTATGGCTACACCTTC. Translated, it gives CASSVAADNYGYTF.

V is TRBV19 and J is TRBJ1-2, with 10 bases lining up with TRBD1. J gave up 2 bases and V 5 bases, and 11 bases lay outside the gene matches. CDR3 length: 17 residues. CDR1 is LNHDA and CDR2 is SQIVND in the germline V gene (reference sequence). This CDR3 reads CASSGLGTGVINYGYTF. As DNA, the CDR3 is TGTGCCAGTAGTGGCTTAGGGACAGGGGTTATCAACTATGGCTACACCTTC.

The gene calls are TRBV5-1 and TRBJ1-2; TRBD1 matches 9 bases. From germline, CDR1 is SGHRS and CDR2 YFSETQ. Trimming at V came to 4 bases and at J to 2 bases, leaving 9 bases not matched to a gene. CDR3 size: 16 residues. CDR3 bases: TGCGCCAGCAGCCCAGGAGACAGGGGGTGGAACTATGGCTACACCTTC. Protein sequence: CASSPGDRGWNYGYTF.

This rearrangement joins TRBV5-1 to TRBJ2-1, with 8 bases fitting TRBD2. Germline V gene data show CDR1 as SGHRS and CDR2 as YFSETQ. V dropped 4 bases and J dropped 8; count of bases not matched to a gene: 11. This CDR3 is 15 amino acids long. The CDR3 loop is CASSLGGGGLDEQFF. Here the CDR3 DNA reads TGCGCCAGCAGCCTTGGGGGCGGGGGGTTGGATGAGCAGTTCTTC.

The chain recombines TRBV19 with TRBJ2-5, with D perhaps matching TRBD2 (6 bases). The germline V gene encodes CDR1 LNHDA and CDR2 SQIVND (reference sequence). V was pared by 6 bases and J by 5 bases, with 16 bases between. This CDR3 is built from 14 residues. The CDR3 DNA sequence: TGTGCCAGTAGCAGACTAGGGGTTGCCGAGACCCAGTACTTC. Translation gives CASSRLGVAETQYF.

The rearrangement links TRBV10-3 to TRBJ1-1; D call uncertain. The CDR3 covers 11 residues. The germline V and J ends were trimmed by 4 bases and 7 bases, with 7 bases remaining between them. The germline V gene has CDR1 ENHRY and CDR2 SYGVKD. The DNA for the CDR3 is TGTGCCATCAGTGGGGAGGATGAAGCTTTCTTT. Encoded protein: CAISGEDEAFF.

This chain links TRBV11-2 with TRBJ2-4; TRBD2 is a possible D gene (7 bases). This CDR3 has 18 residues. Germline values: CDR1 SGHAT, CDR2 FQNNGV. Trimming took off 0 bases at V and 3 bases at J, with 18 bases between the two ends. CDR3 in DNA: TGTGCCAGCAGCTTAGATAGCGGTCAGGGGAGGGGCAAAAACATTCAGTACTTC. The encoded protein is CASSLDSGQGRGKNIQYF. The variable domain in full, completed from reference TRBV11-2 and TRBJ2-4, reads EAGVAQSPRYKIIEKRQSVAFWCNPISGHATLYWYQQILGQGPKLLIQFQNNGVVDDSQLPKDRFSAERLKGVDSTLKIQPAKLEDSAVYLCASSLDSGQGRGKNIQYFGAGTRLSVL.

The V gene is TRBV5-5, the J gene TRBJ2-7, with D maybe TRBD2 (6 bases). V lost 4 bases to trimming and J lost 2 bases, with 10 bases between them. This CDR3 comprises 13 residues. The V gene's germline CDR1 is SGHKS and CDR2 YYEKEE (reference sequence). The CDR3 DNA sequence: TGTGCCAGCAGCCCGGGGGTCGCCTACGAGCAGTACTTC. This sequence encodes CASSPGVAYEQYF.

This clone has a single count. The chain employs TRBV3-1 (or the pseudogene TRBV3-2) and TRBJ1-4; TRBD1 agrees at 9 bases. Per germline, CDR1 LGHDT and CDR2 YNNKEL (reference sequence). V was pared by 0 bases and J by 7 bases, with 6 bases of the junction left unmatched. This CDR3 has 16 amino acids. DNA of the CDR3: TGTGCCAGCAGCCAAGATCCAGGGACAGGGAGTGAAAAACTGTTTTTT. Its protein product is CASSQDPGTGSEKLFF.

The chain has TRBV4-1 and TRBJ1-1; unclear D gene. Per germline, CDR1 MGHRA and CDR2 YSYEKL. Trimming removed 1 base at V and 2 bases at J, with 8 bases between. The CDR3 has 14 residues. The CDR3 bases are TGCGCCAGCAGCCAAGGTGACACAAACACTGAAGCTTTCTTT. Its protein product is CASSQGDTNTEAFF.

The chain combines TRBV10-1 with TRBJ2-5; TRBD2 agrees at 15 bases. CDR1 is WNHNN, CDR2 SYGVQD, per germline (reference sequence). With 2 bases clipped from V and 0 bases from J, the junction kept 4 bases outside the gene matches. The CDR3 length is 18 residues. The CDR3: CASSEQGLAGGNQETQYF. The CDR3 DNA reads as TGCGCCAGCAGTGAGCAGGGACTAGCGGGGGGCAACCAAGAGACCCAGTACTTC.

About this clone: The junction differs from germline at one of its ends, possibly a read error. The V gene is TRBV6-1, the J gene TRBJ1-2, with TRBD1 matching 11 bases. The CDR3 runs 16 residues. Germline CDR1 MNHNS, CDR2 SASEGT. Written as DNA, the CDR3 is TGTGCCAGCAGAGAAGCCGGGACAGGGGGGGTCTATGGCTACACCTTC. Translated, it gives CASREAGTGGVYGYTF.

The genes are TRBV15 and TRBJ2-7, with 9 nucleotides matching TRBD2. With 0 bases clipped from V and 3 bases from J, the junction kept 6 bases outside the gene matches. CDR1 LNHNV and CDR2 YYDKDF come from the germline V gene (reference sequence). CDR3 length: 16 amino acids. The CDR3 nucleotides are TGTGCCACCAGCAGAGATCAGCTAGCGGGGTACTACGAGCAGTACTTC. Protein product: CATSRDQLAGYYEQYF.

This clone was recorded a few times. The CDR3 is CASSLEGNGARNTEAFF. The CDR3 region has the DNA TGCGCCAGCAGCTTGGAGGGGAATGGGGCCCGAAACACTGAAGCTTTCTTT. The chain combines TRBV5-1 with TRBJ1-1; TRBD1 is a possible D gene (5 bases). Trimming cost V 0 bases and J 2 bases, with 17 bases left between them. Germline V gene data show CDR1 as SGHRS and CDR2 as YFSETQ. CDR3 size: 17 residues.

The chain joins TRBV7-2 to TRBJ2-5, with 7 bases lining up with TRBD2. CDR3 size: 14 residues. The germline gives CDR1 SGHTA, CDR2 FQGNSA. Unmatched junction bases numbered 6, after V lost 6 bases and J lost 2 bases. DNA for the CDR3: TGTGCCAGCAGTCTTACGGGGGGACAAGAGACCCAGTACTTC. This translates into CASSLTGGQETQYF.

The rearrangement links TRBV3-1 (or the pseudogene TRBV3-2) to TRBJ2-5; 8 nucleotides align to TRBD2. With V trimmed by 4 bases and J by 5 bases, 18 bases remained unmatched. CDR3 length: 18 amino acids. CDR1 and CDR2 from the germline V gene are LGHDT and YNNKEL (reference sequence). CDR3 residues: CASSPDGGHWTSIETQYF. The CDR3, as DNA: TGTGCCAGCAGCCCCGACGGAGGACACTGGACTAGCATTGAGACCCAGTACTTC.

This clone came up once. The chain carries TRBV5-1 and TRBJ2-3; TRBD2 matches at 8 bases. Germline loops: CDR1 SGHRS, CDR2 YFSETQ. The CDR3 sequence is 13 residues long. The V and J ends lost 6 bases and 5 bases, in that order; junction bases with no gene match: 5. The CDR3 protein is CASTSAGGDTQYF. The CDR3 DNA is TGCGCCAGCACCTCGGCGGGGGGAGATACGCAGTATTTT. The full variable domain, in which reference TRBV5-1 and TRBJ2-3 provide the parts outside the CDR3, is KAGVTQTPRYLIKTRGQQVTLSCSPISGHRSVSWYQQTPGQGLQFLFEYFSETQRNKGNFPGRFSGRQFSNSRSEMNVSTLELGDSALYLCASTSAGGDTQYFGPGTRLTVL.